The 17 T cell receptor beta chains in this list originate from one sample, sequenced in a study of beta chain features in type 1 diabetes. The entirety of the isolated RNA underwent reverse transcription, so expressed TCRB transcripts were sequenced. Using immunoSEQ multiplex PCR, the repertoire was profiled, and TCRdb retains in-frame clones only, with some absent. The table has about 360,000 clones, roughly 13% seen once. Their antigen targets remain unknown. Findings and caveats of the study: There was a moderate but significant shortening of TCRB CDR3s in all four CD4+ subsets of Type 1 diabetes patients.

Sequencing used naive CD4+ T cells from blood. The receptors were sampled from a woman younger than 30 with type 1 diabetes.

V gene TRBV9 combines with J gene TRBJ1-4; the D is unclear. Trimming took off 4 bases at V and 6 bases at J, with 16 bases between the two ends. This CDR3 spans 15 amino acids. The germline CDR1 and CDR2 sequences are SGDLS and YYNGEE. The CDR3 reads CASSSRVPGHEKLFF. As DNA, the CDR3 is TGTGCCAGCAGCTCCCGGGTCCCCGGTCATGAAAAACTGTTTTTT.

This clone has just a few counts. The CDR3 sequence: CASRQDSIREQYF. In nucleotides, the CDR3 is TGTGCCAGCAGACAGGACAGTATTCGGGAGCAGTACTTC. The chain carries TRBV27 and TRBJ2-7, with D tentatively TRBD1 (6 bases). The CDR3 length is 13 residues. Trimming removed 6 bases at V and 7 bases at J, with 16 bases between. CDR1 is MNHEY, CDR2 SMNVEV, per germline (reference sequence).

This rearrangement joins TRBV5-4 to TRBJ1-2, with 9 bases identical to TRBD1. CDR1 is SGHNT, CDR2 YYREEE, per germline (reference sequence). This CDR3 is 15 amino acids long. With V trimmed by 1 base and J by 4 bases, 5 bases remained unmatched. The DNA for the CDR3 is TGTGCCAGCAGCTTGACAGGGGGCATTATCTATGGCTACACCTTC. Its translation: CASSLTGGIIYGYTF.

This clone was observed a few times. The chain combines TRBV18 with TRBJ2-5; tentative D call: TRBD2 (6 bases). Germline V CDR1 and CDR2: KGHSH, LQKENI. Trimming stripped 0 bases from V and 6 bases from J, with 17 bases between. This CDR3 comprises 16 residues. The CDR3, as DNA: TGTGCCAGCTCACCACCGGAGGGGACCGAGTCCAAGACCCAGTACTTC. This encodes CASSPPEGTESKTQYF.

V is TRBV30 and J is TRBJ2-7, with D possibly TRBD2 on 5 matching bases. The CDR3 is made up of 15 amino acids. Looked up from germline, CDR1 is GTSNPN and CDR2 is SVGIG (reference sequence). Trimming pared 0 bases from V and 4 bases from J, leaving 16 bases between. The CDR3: CAWSVPRLAQYEQYF. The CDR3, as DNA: TGTGCCTGGAGTGTACCGAGGCTAGCCCAATACGAGCAGTACTTC.

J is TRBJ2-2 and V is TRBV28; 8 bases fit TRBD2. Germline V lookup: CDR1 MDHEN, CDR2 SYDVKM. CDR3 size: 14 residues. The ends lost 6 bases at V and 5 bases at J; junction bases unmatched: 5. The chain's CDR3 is CASRGGGRTGELFF. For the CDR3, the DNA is TGTGCCAGCAGGGGCGGGGGGAGAACCGGGGAGCTGTTTTTT. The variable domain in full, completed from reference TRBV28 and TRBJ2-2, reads DVKVTQSSRYLVKRTGEKVFLECVQDMDHENMFWYRQDPGLGLRLIYFSYDVKMKEKGDIPEGYSVSREKKERFSLILESASTNQTSMYLCASRGGGRTGELFFGEGSRLTVL.

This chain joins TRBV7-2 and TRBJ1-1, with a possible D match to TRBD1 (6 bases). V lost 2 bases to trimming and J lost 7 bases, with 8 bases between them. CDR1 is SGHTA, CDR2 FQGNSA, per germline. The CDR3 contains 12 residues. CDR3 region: CASSLQGIEAFF. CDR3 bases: TGTGCCAGCAGCTTACAGGGGATTGAAGCTTTCTTT. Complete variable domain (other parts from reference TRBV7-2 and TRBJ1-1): GAGVSQSPSNKVTEKGKDVELRCDPISGHTALYWYRQSLGQGLEFLIYFQGNSAPDKSGLPSDRFSAERTGGSVSTLTIQRTQQEDSAVYLCASSLQGIEAFFGQGTRLTVV.

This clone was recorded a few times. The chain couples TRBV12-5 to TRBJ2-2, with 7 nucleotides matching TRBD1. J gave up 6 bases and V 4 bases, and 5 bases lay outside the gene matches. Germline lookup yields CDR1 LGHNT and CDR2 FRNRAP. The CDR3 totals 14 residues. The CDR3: CASGSQGWPGELFF. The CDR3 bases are TGTGCTAGTGGTTCACAGGGGTGGCCCGGGGAGCTGTTTTTT.

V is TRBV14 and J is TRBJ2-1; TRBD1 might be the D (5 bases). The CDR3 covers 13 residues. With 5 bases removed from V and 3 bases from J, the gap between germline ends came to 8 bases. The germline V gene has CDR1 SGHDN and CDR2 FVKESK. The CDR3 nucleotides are TGTGCCAGCAGCTTCGACAGCTACAATGAGCAGTTCTTC. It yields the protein CASSFDSYNEQFF.

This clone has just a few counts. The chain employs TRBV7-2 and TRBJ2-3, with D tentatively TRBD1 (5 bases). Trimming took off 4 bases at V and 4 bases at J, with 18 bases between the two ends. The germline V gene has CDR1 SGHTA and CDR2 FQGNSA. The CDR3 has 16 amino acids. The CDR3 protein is CASSYPGMDRADTQYF. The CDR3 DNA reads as TGTGCCAGCAGCTACCCAGGGATGGATCGGGCAGATACGCAGTATTTT.

CDR3 sequence: CASSPGQGFDEQYF. DNA for the CDR3: TGTGCCAGCAGCCCAGGACAGGGGTTCGACGAGCAGTACTTC. This chain joins TRBV7-9 and TRBJ2-7, with 9 bases identical to TRBD1. Per the germline V gene, CDR1 is SEHNR and CDR2 is FQNEAQ (reference sequence). Germline trimming cut 5 bases from V and 5 bases from J; bases unmatched to any gene: 7. The CDR3 is 14 residues long. The full variable domain, with the rest looked up from reference TRBV7-9 and TRBJ2-7, is DTGVSQNPRHKITKRGQNVTFRCDPISEHNRLYWYRQTLGQGPEFLTYFQNEAQLEKSRLLSDRFSAERPKGSFSTLEIQRTEQGDSAMYLCASSPGQGFDEQYFGPGTRLTVT.

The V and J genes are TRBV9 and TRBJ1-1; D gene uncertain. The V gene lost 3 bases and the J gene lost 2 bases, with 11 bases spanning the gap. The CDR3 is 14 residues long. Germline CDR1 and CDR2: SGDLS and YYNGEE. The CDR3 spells CASSGQVGNTEAFF. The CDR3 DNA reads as TGTGCCAGCAGCGGTCAGGTAGGCAACACTGAAGCTTTCTTT.

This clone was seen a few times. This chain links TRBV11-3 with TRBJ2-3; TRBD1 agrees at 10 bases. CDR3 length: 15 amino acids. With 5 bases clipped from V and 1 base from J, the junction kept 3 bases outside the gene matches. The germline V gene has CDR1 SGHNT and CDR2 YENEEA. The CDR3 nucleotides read TGTGCCAGCAGCCCTGGACAGGGGGGCACAGATACGCAGTATTTT. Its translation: CASSPGQGGTDTQYF. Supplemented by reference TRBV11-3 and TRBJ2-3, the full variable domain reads EAGVVQSPRYKIIEKKQPVAFWCNPISGHNTLYWYLQNLGQGPELLIRYENEEAVDDSQLPKDRFSAERLKGVDSTLKIQPAELGDSAVYLCASSPGQGGTDTQYFGPGTRLTVL.

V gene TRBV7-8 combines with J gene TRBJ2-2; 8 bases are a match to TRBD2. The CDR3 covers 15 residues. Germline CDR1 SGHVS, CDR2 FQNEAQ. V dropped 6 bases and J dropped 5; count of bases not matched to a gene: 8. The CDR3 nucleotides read TGTGCCAGCAGTTACGGACTAGCTTCTACCGGGGAGCTGTTTTTT. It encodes CASSYGLASTGELFF.

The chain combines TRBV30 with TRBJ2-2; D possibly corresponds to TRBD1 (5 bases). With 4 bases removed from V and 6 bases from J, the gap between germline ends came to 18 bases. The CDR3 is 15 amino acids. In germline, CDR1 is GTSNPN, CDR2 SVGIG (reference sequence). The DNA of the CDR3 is TGTGCCTGGATGGGCTCGACAGCCCCCGCCGGGGAGCTGTTTTTT. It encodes CAWMGSTAPAGELFF.

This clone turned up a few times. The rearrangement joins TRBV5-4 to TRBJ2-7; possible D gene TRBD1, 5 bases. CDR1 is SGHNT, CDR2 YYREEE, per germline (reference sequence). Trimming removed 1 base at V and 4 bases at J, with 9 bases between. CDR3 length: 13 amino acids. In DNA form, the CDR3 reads TGTGCCAGCAGCTTGACAGGACGATACGAGCAGTACTTC. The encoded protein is CASSLTGRYEQYF.

In nucleotides, the CDR3 is TGCGCCAGCAGCTTAGGGACAGGGGGTGACGAGCAGTACTTC. Translation gives CASSLGTGGDEQYF. The chain joins TRBV5-1 to TRBJ2-7; 11 nucleotides agree with TRBD1. The CDR3 contains 14 residues. In germline, CDR1 is SGHRS, CDR2 YFSETQ. V gave up 2 bases and J gave up 5 bases; unmatched junction bases: 3.